Included here is one T cell receptor (beta chain) sequence, with context. Its antigen is unknown. V shed 5 bases and J shed 1 base, with 13 bases lying between them. The length of the CDR3 is 15 residues. CDR1 is ENHRY, CDR2 SYGVKD, per germline. This sample is drawn from a study of T cell responses to AZD1222 COVID-19 vaccine. Study-wide context: Recipients boosted at about 4 weeks or about 12 weeks are pooled. Overall study findings and caveats: Repertoire sampling was restricted to post-peak T cell response timepoints.

Measured with immunoSEQ multiplex PCR; TCRdb has only the in-frame clones, and not every one. The data contain about 150,000 clones, 88% of them singletons. The receptor was isolated from an adult in good health. This rearrangement joins TRBV10-3 to TRBJ2-3; D perhaps matches TRBD1 (5 bases). The sequencing here drew on peripheral blood, taken on day 0 of AZD1222 vaccination. The CDR3 sequence: CAISSRGPGTDTQYF. CDR3 coding DNA: TGTGCCATCAGTTCTAGGGGCCCCGGCACAGATACGCAGTATTTT.